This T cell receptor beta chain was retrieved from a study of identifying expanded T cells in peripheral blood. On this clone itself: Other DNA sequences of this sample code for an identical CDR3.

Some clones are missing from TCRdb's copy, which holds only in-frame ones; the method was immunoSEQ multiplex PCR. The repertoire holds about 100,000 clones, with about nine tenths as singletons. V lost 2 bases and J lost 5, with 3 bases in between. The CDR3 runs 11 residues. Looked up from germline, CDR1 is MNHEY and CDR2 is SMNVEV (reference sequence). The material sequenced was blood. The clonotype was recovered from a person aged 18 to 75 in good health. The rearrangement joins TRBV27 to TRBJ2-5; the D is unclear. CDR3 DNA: TGTGCCAGCAGTTTAGGGGAGACCCAGTACTTC. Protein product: CASSLGETQYF.